This TCR beta chain derives from a study of T cells in Graves' hyperthyroidism and ophthalmopathy. Study-wide points: Appearing also in blood were most of the thyroid clonotypes expanded above 0.001.

For ophthalmopathy patients, the Clinical Activity Score was at least 3 and the NOSPECS grade at least 4; duration was under 3 months. Regions amplified from RNA transcripts were the TCR beta CDR3 regions. The TCR CDR3 was amplified in a first-round RT-PCR using the HTBI primer set. TCRdb processed the multiplex PCR reads anew with MiXCR; each CDR3 protein has one entry. In the table there are roughly 530,000 distinct CDR3 sequences, under 20% of which are singletons. This clonotype was detected ten times or more. The antigen is unknown. Trimming took 1 base from V and 0 from J, leaving 13 bases between them. Germline loops: CDR1 LNHDA, CDR2 SQIVND (reference sequence). The CDR3 is 17 amino acids.

The rearrangement links TRBV19 to TRBJ2-1; no reliable D call. The sample taken for sequencing was blood. The source is a woman under 30 with Graves' ophthalmopathy. The CDR3 reads CASSIVWAPSSYNEQFF. Here the CDR3 DNA reads TGTGCCAGTAGTATAGTTTGGGCACCAAGCTCCTACAATGAGCAGTTCTTC.